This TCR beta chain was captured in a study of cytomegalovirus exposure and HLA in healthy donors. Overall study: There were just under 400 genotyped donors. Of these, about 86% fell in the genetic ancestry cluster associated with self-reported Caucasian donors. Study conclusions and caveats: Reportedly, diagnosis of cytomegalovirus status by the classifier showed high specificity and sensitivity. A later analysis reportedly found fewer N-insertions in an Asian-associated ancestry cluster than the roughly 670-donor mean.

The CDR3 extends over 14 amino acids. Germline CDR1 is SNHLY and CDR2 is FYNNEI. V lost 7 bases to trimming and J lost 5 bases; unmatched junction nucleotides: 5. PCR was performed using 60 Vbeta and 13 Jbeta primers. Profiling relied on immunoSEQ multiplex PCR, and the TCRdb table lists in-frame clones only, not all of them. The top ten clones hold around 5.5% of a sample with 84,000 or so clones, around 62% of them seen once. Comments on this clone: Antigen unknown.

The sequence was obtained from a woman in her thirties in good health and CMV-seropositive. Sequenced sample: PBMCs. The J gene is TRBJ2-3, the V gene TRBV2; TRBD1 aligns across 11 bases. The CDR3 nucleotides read TGTGCCAGCATAACGGGACAGGGGGTAGATACGCAGTATTTT. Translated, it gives CASITGQGVDTQYF.